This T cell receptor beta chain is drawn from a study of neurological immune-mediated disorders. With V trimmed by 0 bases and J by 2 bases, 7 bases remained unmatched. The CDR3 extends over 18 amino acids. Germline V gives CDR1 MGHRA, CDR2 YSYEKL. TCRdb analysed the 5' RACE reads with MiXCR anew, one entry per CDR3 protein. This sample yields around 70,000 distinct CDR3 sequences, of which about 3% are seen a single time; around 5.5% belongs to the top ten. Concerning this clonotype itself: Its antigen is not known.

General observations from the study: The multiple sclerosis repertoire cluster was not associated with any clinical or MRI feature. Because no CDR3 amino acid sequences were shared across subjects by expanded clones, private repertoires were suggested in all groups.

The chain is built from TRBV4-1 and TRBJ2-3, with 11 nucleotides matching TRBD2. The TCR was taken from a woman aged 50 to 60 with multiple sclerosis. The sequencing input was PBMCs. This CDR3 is CASSQEPLAGAHTDTQYF. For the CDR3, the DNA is TGCGCCAGCAGCCAAGAACCACTAGCGGGGGCGCACACAGATACGCAGTATTTT.